This is a list of T cell receptor beta chains from one sample in a study of blood T cell repertoires in COVID-19. Method: immunoSEQ multiplex PCR; TCRdb's copy keeps in-frame clones and lacks some. The repertoire holds 200,000 to 250,000 clones, about 90% seen once, with 5.5% to 8% in the top ten. Sequencing was done on a sample of peripheral blood. These receptors were collected from a man in his sixties with acute or convalescent COVID-19. Both conserved end residues are part of each CDR3. The D gene is left open where the match is weak. Clone size appears in some rows only: once, few, many, or a class for an expanded clone.

j_call: TRBJ1-1
clone_size: NA
v_call: TRBV10-3
d_call: NA
cdr3_nt: TGTGCCATCAGTGATCAAGGTACAGGGCTAAACACTGAAGCTTTCTTT
cdr3_aa: CAISDQGTGLNTEAFF

j_call: TRBJ1-1
clone_size: NA
v_call: TRBV28
d_call: TRBD1
cdr3_nt: TGTGCCAGCAGACAGGGGTCGATGATCACTGAAGCTTTCTTT
cdr3_aa: CASRQGSMITEAFF

j_call: TRBJ1-5
clone_size: few
v_call: TRBV19
d_call: TRBD1
cdr3_nt: TGTGCCAGATCATCAATGGGGGGACAGCCCAATCAGCCCCAGCATTTT
cdr3_aa: CARSSMGGQPNQPQHF

j_call: TRBJ2-7
clone_size: NA
v_call: TRBV7-9
d_call: NA
cdr3_nt: TGTGCCAGCAGCTCCCAATACGAGCAGTACTTC
cdr3_aa: CASSSQYEQYF

j_call: TRBJ1-5
clone_size: NA
v_call: TRBV2
d_call: NA
cdr3_nt: TGTGCCAGCAGTGAAGTTAGGACAGTTAGCAATCAGCCCCAGCATTTT
cdr3_aa: CASSEVRTVSNQPQHF

j_call: TRBJ1-5
clone_size: NA
v_call: TRBV9
d_call: NA
cdr3_nt: TGTGCCAGCAGCGCGACAGGAGTACCTATCGAGCCCCAGCATTTT
cdr3_aa: CASSATGVPIEPQHF

j_call: TRBJ1-1
clone_size: NA
v_call: TRBV7-8
d_call: NA
cdr3_nt: TGTGCCAGCAGCACGCGGGGGGGAATACGGGGCACTGAAGCTTTCTTT
cdr3_aa: CASSTRGGIRGTEAFF

j_call: TRBJ2-6
clone_size: NA
v_call: TRBV7-3
d_call: NA
cdr3_nt: TGTGCCAGCAGCTTAACAGGACACTCTGGGGCCAACGTCCTGACTTTC
cdr3_aa: CASSLTGHSGANVLTF

j_call: TRBJ2-5
clone_size: NA
v_call: TRBV9
d_call: TRBD2
cdr3_nt: TGTGCCAGCAGCGTGCGTGGGACTAGACAAGAGACCCAGTACTTC
cdr3_aa: CASSVRGTRQETQYF

j_call: TRBJ1-6
clone_size: once
v_call: TRBV4-3
d_call: TRBD1
cdr3_nt: TGCGCCAGCAGCCAAATAGGACAGGGGGCATCTAATTCACCCCTCCACTTT
cdr3_aa: CASSQIGQGASNSPLHF

j_call: TRBJ2-2
clone_size: NA
v_call: TRBV7-2
d_call: TRBD1
cdr3_nt: TGTGCCAGCAGCTTAGTGGGACAGGGGAACACCGGGGAGCTGTTTTTT
cdr3_aa: CASSLVGQGNTGELFF

j_call: TRBJ1-2
clone_size: NA
v_call: TRBV6-4
d_call: NA
cdr3_nt: TGTGCCAGCAGCTCAGGGAATGGCTACACCTTC
cdr3_aa: CASSSGNGYTF

j_call: TRBJ2-3
clone_size: NA
v_call: TRBV28
d_call: TRBD2
cdr3_nt: TGTGCCAGTCTTCGATCGGGAGGGCCTGGCACAGATACGCAGTATTTT
cdr3_aa: CASLRSGGPGTDTQYF

j_call: TRBJ2-6
clone_size: NA
v_call: TRBV5-1
d_call: NA
cdr3_nt: TGCGCCAGCGGCGAGCGACCGGAGGCTGGGGCCAACGTCCTGACTTTC
cdr3_aa: CASGERPEAGANVLTF

j_call: TRBJ1-5
clone_size: NA
v_call: TRBV28
d_call: TRBD1
cdr3_nt: TGTGCCAGCAGGCGCCAGACAGGGGGAGCTAATCAGCCCCAGCATTTT
cdr3_aa: CASRRQTGGANQPQHF

j_call: TRBJ1-1
clone_size: NA
v_call: TRBV19
d_call: NA
cdr3_nt: TGTGCCAGTACCTCCACGGGGAACACTGAAGCTTTCTTT
cdr3_aa: CASTSTGNTEAFF

j_call: TRBJ1-1
clone_size: NA
v_call: TRBV4-3
d_call: NA
cdr3_nt: TGCGCCAGCAGCCGGACAAACACTGAAGCTTTCTTT
cdr3_aa: CASSRTNTEAFF

j_call: TRBJ2-4
clone_size: NA
v_call: TRBV28
d_call: TRBD1
cdr3_nt: TGTGCCAGCAGTTTAGTGGGACAGGGGGACCTCAAAAACATTCAGTACTTC
cdr3_aa: CASSLVGQGDLKNIQYF

j_call: TRBJ2-7
clone_size: NA
v_call: TRBV7-8
d_call: NA
cdr3_nt: TGTGCCAGCAGCTTCTTACAGGGATACGAGCAGTACTTC
cdr3_aa: CASSFLQGYEQYF

j_call: TRBJ2-3
clone_size: few
v_call: TRBV7-9
d_call: TRBD1
cdr3_nt: TGTGCCAGCAGCTTAGTTGGGACAGGGGATGAAGATACGCAGTATTTT
cdr3_aa: CASSLVGTGDEDTQYF

j_call: TRBJ2-3
clone_size: NA
v_call: TRBV6-4
d_call: TRBD2
cdr3_nt: TGTGCCAGCAGACCTACTAGCGGGAGGGCCGACACAGATACGCAGTATTTT
cdr3_aa: CASRPTSGRADTDTQYF

j_call: TRBJ2-5
clone_size: NA
v_call: TRBV9
d_call: TRBD1
cdr3_nt: TGTGCCAGCAGCGTAGCCGGACAGGGAGAGACCCAGTACTTC
cdr3_aa: CASSVAGQGETQYF

j_call: TRBJ2-7
clone_size: NA
v_call: TRBV6-1
d_call: TRBD2
cdr3_nt: TGTGCCAGCAGTGAACGCGGGAGGCCCGTCGAGCAGTACTTC
cdr3_aa: CASSERGRPVEQYF

j_call: TRBJ1-2
clone_size: NA
v_call: TRBV7-2
d_call: NA
cdr3_nt: TGTGCCAGCAGCTTAGGGTCCGGGAATAACTATGGCTACACCTTC
cdr3_aa: CASSLGSGNNYGYTF

j_call: TRBJ2-7
clone_size: NA
v_call: TRBV12-5
d_call: TRBD2
cdr3_nt: TGTGCTAGTGGTTTGGTAGCGAGCGGGAGGGCCTTGGGGGAGCAGTACTTC
cdr3_aa: CASGLVASGRALGEQYF

j_call: TRBJ1-2
clone_size: NA
v_call: TRBV7-8
d_call: NA
cdr3_nt: TGTGCCAGCAGCTCGACAGTAAACTATGGCTACACCTTC
cdr3_aa: CASSSTVNYGYTF

j_call: TRBJ2-3
clone_size: NA
v_call: TRBV6-5
d_call: NA
cdr3_nt: TGTGCCAGCAGTTACTCGGGTAGCAGTGTCCCAGATACGCAGTATTTT
cdr3_aa: CASSYSGSSVPDTQYF

j_call: TRBJ1-5
clone_size: NA
v_call: TRBV4-3
d_call: NA
cdr3_nt: TGCGCCAGCAGCCAAGAGGTTGGGAGACAGCCCCAGCATTTT
cdr3_aa: CASSQEVGRQPQHF

j_call: TRBJ1-2
clone_size: once
v_call: TRBV6-5
d_call: TRBD1
cdr3_nt: TGTGCCAGCACCAGGGACAGAGAGGGCTATGGCTACACCTTC
cdr3_aa: CASTRDREGYGYTF

j_call: TRBJ2-1
clone_size: NA
v_call: TRBV10-3
d_call: NA
cdr3_nt: TGTGCCATCAGTGCCGACAATGAGCAGTTCTTC
cdr3_aa: CAISADNEQFF

j_call: TRBJ1-5
clone_size: NA
v_call: TRBV28
d_call: NA
cdr3_nt: TGTGCCAGCAGTTTGGGGCGGGGGTTTCGCCAGCCCCAGCATTTT
cdr3_aa: CASSLGRGFRQPQHF

j_call: TRBJ1-5
clone_size: NA
v_call: TRBV28
d_call: TRBD1
cdr3_nt: TGTGCCAGCAGAGGACAGGCTTATAGCAATCAGCCCCAGCATTTT
cdr3_aa: CASRGQAYSNQPQHF

j_call: TRBJ2-7
clone_size: NA
v_call: TRBV11-2
d_call: NA
cdr3_nt: TGTGCCAGCAGCTTAGTTCAGACCTACGAGCAGTACTTC
cdr3_aa: CASSLVQTYEQYF

j_call: TRBJ1-5
clone_size: NA
v_call: TRBV21-1
d_call: NA
cdr3_nt: TGTGCCAGCAGCCTAGGGACAGGGACAAGCAATCAGCCCCAGCATTTT
cdr3_aa: CASSLGTGTSNQPQHF

j_call: TRBJ2-7
clone_size: NA
v_call: TRBV28
d_call: TRBD1
cdr3_nt: TGTGCCAGCAGGGTACCGGGACAGGGTGGTTGGGTGCAGTACTTC
cdr3_aa: CASRVPGQGGWVQYF

j_call: TRBJ1-1
clone_size: NA
v_call: TRBV7-9
d_call: NA
cdr3_nt: TGTGCCAGCAGCTTACCGCCAGAGAACACTGAAGCTTTCTTT
cdr3_aa: CASSLPPENTEAFF

j_call: TRBJ2-1
clone_size: once
v_call: TRBV9
d_call: TRBD1
cdr3_nt: TGTGCCAGCAGCGTAGCCCCGACAGGGGGCATGAATGAGCAGTTCTTC
cdr3_aa: CASSVAPTGGMNEQFF

j_call: TRBJ1-5
clone_size: NA
v_call: TRBV5-8
d_call: NA
cdr3_nt: TGTGCCAGCAGCTTATCTGGTAGTAGCAATCAGCCCCAGCATTTT
cdr3_aa: CASSLSGSSNQPQHF

j_call: TRBJ2-2
clone_size: NA
v_call: TRBV29-1
d_call: NA
cdr3_nt: TGCAGCGTTGAAGATTCGAGTAACACCGGGGAGCTGTTTTTT
cdr3_aa: CSVEDSSNTGELFF

j_call: TRBJ2-7
clone_size: NA
v_call: TRBV18
d_call: TRBD2
cdr3_nt: TGTGCCAGCTCACTCCCGGGACTAGCGGGAGGTATGGGCTACGAGCAGTACTTC
cdr3_aa: CASSLPGLAGGMGYEQYF

j_call: TRBJ2-7
clone_size: NA
v_call: TRBV7-3
d_call: TRBD1
cdr3_nt: TGTGCCAGCAGCATGGGACAGGGGTTGCGGGAGCAGTACTTC
cdr3_aa: CASSMGQGLREQYF

j_call: TRBJ2-5
clone_size: NA
v_call: TRBV12-3/TRBV12-4
d_call: TRBD1
cdr3_nt: TGTGCCAGCAGAACAGGGGTACAAGAGACCCAGTACTTC
cdr3_aa: CASRTGVQETQYF

j_call: TRBJ1-6
clone_size: NA
v_call: TRBV11-2
d_call: NA
cdr3_nt: TGTGCCAGCAGCTCAGCGGGAGGGCCGGCGAATTCACCCCTCCACTTT
cdr3_aa: CASSSAGGPANSPLHF

j_call: TRBJ1-1
clone_size: NA
v_call: TRBV18
d_call: TRBD1
cdr3_nt: TGTGCCAGCTCACCAGGGGGGACAGGACCTTCGAACACTGAAGCTTTCTTT
cdr3_aa: CASSPGGTGPSNTEAFF

j_call: TRBJ2-2
clone_size: NA
v_call: TRBV6-2/TRBV6-3
d_call: TRBD1
cdr3_nt: TGTGCCAGCAGTCCCAGGGACAGGGGAACCGGGGAGCTGTTTTTT
cdr3_aa: CASSPRDRGTGELFF

j_call: TRBJ2-3
clone_size: once
v_call: TRBV3-1/TRBV3-2
d_call: NA
cdr3_nt: TGTGCCAGCAGCCAAGATAGGGGAGGCTTCGCCGACACGCAGTATTTT
cdr3_aa: CASSQDRGGFADTQYF

j_call: TRBJ2-1
clone_size: NA
v_call: TRBV27
d_call: TRBD2
cdr3_nt: TGTGCCAGCACCCAAGCTTTATCTAGCGGCAATGAGCAGTTCTTC
cdr3_aa: CASTQALSSGNEQFF

j_call: TRBJ2-2
clone_size: NA
v_call: TRBV25-1
d_call: NA
cdr3_nt: TGTGCCAGCAGTGCCCCATCGGGGAACACCGGGGAGCTGTTTTTT
cdr3_aa: CASSAPSGNTGELFF

j_call: TRBJ2-1
clone_size: NA
v_call: TRBV4-3
d_call: TRBD2
cdr3_nt: TGCGCCAGCAGCCCTCTAGCGGGAGGGTACAATGAGCAGTTCTTC
cdr3_aa: CASSPLAGGYNEQFF

j_call: TRBJ2-1
clone_size: once
v_call: TRBV9
d_call: TRBD2
cdr3_nt: TGTGCCAGCAGCGTAGATGGGACTAGCGATGAGCAGTTCTTC
cdr3_aa: CASSVDGTSDEQFF

j_call: TRBJ2-7
clone_size: few
v_call: TRBV3-1/TRBV3-2
d_call: NA
cdr3_nt: TGTGCCAGCAGCCAAGGACTGGGAGGCAGCGACGAGCAGTACTTC
cdr3_aa: CASSQGLGGSDEQYF

j_call: TRBJ1-2
clone_size: NA
v_call: TRBV5-1
d_call: TRBD1
cdr3_nt: TGCGCCAGCACCCCAGGGGGCGCGGGTGATGGCTACACCTTC
cdr3_aa: CASTPGGAGDGYTF

j_call: TRBJ1-4
clone_size: NA
v_call: TRBV27
d_call: NA
cdr3_nt: TGTGCCAGCAGTTCCCTACAAAGGAGTGAAAAACTGTTTTTT
cdr3_aa: CASSSLQRSEKLFF

j_call: TRBJ2-2
clone_size: NA
v_call: TRBV19
d_call: TRBD1
cdr3_nt: TGTGCCAGTACCCTATTGGGGACAGCGAACACCGGGGAGCTGTTTTTT
cdr3_aa: CASTLLGTANTGELFF

j_call: TRBJ2-5
clone_size: NA
v_call: TRBV2
d_call: NA
cdr3_nt: TGTGCCAGCAGTGAAGAGGGGAATTTCCAAGAGACCCAGTACTTC
cdr3_aa: CASSEEGNFQETQYF